A single sample gave rise to the 21 T cell receptor beta chains below, sequenced in a study of control samples from healthy donors and cancer patients. The method was immunoSEQ multiplex PCR; TCRdb's version includes in-frame clones alone and lacks a portion of them. The sample records tens of thousands of clones, about 85% being singletons. The sample consisted of formalin-fixed, paraffin-embedded tissue. The receptors come from a female donor with melanoma.

The chain employs TRBV14 and TRBJ2-3, with D unresolved. The CDR3 length is 11 residues. CDR1 SGHDN and CDR2 FVKESK come from the germline V gene. Trimming took off 3 bases at V and 4 bases at J, with 2 bases between the two ends. CDR3 region: CASSHPDTQYF. The CDR3 DNA is TGTGCCAGCAGCCACCCAGATACGCAGTATTTT.

This chain uses TRBV27 with TRBJ2-3; possibly TRBD1 or TRBD2 for D (5 bases each). CDR3 length: 15 residues. The V end was cut by 3 bases, the J end by 1 base, with 11 bases between. Germline V CDR1 and CDR2: MNHEY, SMNVEV (reference sequence). The CDR3, as DNA: TGTGCCAGCAGTTTCCGGGAACAGGGCACAGATACGCAGTATTTT. As protein: CASSFREQGTDTQYF.

The V and J genes are TRBV12-3 or TRBV12-4 and TRBJ2-7; TRBD1 matches at 7 bases. The CDR3 runs to 13 residues. The V segment lost 8 bases and the J segment 3 bases; nucleotides outside the gene matches: 7. The CDR3 protein is CASAEQGFYEQYF. CDR3 coding DNA: TGTGCCAGCGCGGAACAGGGGTTCTACGAGCAGTACTTC.

The V call is TRBV19, the J call TRBJ2-3, with TRBD1 as a possible D gene (6 bases). Deletions cut 6 bases from V and 1 base from J, with 11 bases between. There are 14 residues in the CDR3. Germline CDR1 reads LNHDA; CDR2 reads SQIVND (reference sequence). The CDR3 loop is CASRTGPGTDTQYF. CDR3 coding DNA: TGTGCCAGTAGGACAGGTCCCGGCACAGATACGCAGTATTTT.

The chain couples TRBV4-3 to TRBJ1-3, with 9 positions matching TRBD1. Germline CDR1 and CDR2: LGHNA and YSLEER. CDR3 length: 15 amino acids. V shed 3 bases, J shed 4 bases, and the junction held 4 bases outside the gene matches. Here the CDR3 DNA reads TGCGCCAGCAGCCAGTCCGGGACAGGGGGAAACACCATATATTTT. Encoded protein: CASSQSGTGGNTIYF.

As to this clone: One end of the junction is discordant with germline, which a read error may explain. The rearrangement joins TRBV2 to TRBJ2-2; the D gene could be TRBD1 or TRBD2 (6 bases each). From germline, CDR1 is SNHLY and CDR2 FYNNEI. The CDR3 runs 14 residues. The CDR3 DNA follows: TGTGCCAGCAACTGGGGGGCGAACACCGAGGAGCTGTTTTTT. It encodes CASNWGANTEELFF.

The chain recombines TRBV23-1 with TRBJ2-2, with 9 bases matching TRBD1. TRBV23-1 is designated an ORF whose function remains uncertain. The J segment lost 4 bases and the V segment lost 0 bases, leaving 9 bases of the junction unmatched. This CDR3 is built from 18 residues. The CDR3 coding sequence is TGCGCCAGCAGTCAATCGTCGGACAGGGGATTTTTCACCGGGGAGCTGTTTTTT. It translates to CASSQSSDRGFFTGELFF.

The V call is TRBV7-2, the J call TRBJ1-1; D is unclear. The germline V gene has CDR1 SGHTA and CDR2 FQGNSA. This CDR3 has 11 amino acids. V lost 1 base, J lost 7 bases, and 4 bases lay in between. Here the CDR3 reads CASSLGREAFF. The CDR3 bases are TGTGCCAGCAGCTTAGGCCGTGAAGCTTTCTTT.

The chain joins TRBV11-2 to TRBJ2-3; D gene unclear. Trimming pared 4 bases from V and 0 bases from J, leaving 8 bases between. Germline CDR1 reads SGHAT; CDR2 reads FQNNGV. The CDR3 runs 14 residues. The CDR3: CASSSQDSTDTQYF. For the CDR3, the DNA is TGTGCCAGCAGCTCTCAGGATAGCACAGATACGCAGTATTTT.

This chain joins TRBV7-9 and TRBJ2-3; D is unclear. This CDR3 contains 12 residues. Per the germline V gene, CDR1 is SEHNR and CDR2 is FQNEAQ (reference sequence). The V and J ends lost 1 base and 2 bases respectively, with 1 base between them. CDR3 sequence: CASSLDTDTQYF. CDR3 bases: TGTGCCAGCAGCTTAGACACAGATACGCAGTATTTT. The variable domain in full, completed from reference TRBV7-9 and TRBJ2-3, reads DTGVSQNPRHKITKRGQNVTFRCDPISEHNRLYWYRQTLGQGPEFLTYFQNEAQLEKSRLLSDRFSAERPKGSFSTLEIQRTEQGDSAMYLCASSLDTDTQYFGPGTRLTVL.

This clone was seen more than once but under ten times. This chain connects TRBV19 to TRBJ2-5; D remains ambiguous. The CDR3 length is 14 residues. Germline V gene data show CDR1 as LNHDA and CDR2 as SQIVND (reference sequence). The V and J ends lost 3 bases and 1 base respectively, with 9 bases between them. The DNA for the CDR3 is TGTGCCAGTAGTATTCTGGGAACCCAAGAGACCCAGTACTTC. Its translation is CASSILGTQETQYF.

J is TRBJ2-1 and V is TRBV13, with 8 bases aligning to TRBD1. The V and J ends lost 4 bases and 8 bases, in that order; junction bases with no gene match: 13. CDR1 and CDR2 (germline): PRHDT, FYEKMQ (reference sequence). The CDR3 consists of 16 residues. CDR3 protein: CASSSIGTGGGDEQFF. The CDR3 bases are TGTGCCAGCAGCTCCATTGGGACAGGCGGTGGGGATGAGCAGTTCTTC.

On this clone: Germline is not matched at one junction end, which may reflect a read error. The genes are TRBV7-7 and TRBJ2-3; D possibly uses TRBD1 or TRBD2 (5 bases each). CDR1 and CDR2 (germline): SSHAT, FNYEAQ (reference sequence). The CDR3 totals 15 residues. The DNA of the CDR3 is TGTGCTAGCAGCTTAGGGGCCTACGAGGGAGATACGCAGTATTTT. Its protein product is CASSLGAYEGDTQYF.

V is TRBV6-1 and J is TRBJ2-4; D is uncertain. The germline CDR1 and CDR2 sequences are MNHNS and SASEGT. The CDR3 is 17 residues long. The ends were cut back, 0 bases at V and 0 bases at J, with 12 bases in the middle. CDR3: CASSEARWELAKNIQYF. In DNA form, the CDR3 reads TGTGCCAGCAGTGAAGCGCGGTGGGAACTAGCCAAAAACATTCAGTACTTC.

The chain carries TRBV4-1 and TRBJ2-5; 8 nucleotides match TRBD2. The V gene's germline CDR1 is MGHRA and CDR2 YSYEKL. V lost 4 bases, J lost 2 bases, and 3 bases stayed unmatched. The CDR3 is made up of 14 amino acids. The chain's CDR3 is CASSRSGTQETQYF. In nucleotides, the CDR3 is TGCGCCAGCAGCCGTAGCGGGACACAAGAGACCCAGTACTTC.

This clone was counted a single time. The chain has TRBV10-3 and TRBJ1-1; D is undetermined. The length of the CDR3 is 13 residues. Germline values: CDR1 ENHRY, CDR2 SYGVKD. V was cut by 1 base and J by 11 bases, with 14 bases left in between. In DNA form, the CDR3 reads TGTGCCATCAGTGAGTTGAAAGATCGAGATGCTTTCTTT. It translates to CAISELKDRDAFF.

CDR3 protein: CASRLTGDNYGYTF. The CDR3 region has the DNA TGTGCCAGCAGGCTGACAGGGGACAACTATGGCTACACCTTC. V usage is TRBV7-9 and J usage is TRBJ1-2, with 8 bases fitting TRBD1. Trimming removed 6 bases from V and 2 bases from J; junction bases left unmatched: 5. The CDR3 runs 14 residues. CDR1 and CDR2 (germline): SEHNR, FQNEAQ (reference sequence).

The DNA of the CDR3 is TGTGCCAGCAGCTTGTATGGACTAGTGACAGATACGCAGTATTTT. Its protein is CASSLYGLVTDTQYF. This chain connects TRBV5-5 to TRBJ2-3; the match to TRBD2 covers 7 bases. The V and J ends lost 1 base and 3 bases, in that order; junction bases with no gene match: 5. Looked up from germline, CDR1 is SGHKS and CDR2 is YYEKEE (reference sequence). The length of the CDR3 is 15 residues.

The chain recombines TRBV29-1 with TRBJ1-5; D unclear. Trimming pared 4 bases from V and 0 bases from J, leaving 7 bases between. The CDR3 runs to 13 residues. Germline V gives CDR1 SQVTM, CDR2 ANQGSEA. Here the CDR3 reads CSVGENSNQPQHF. The CDR3 nucleotides read TGCAGCGTTGGGGAAAATAGCAATCAGCCCCAGCATTTT.

Details on this clone: The junction departs from germline at one end; a sequencing error may be responsible. This chain connects TRBV5-5 to TRBJ2-1; D might be TRBD2 (5 bases). The CDR3 loop spans 13 amino acids. Germline values: CDR1 SGHKS, CDR2 YYEKEE (reference sequence). The DNA of the CDR3 is TGTGCCAGCAGCTTATTCGACTACAATGAGCAATTCTTC. This translates into CASSLFDYNEQFF. Full variable domain (outside the CDR3, taken from reference TRBV5-5 and TRBJ2-1): DAGVTQSPTHLIKTRGQQVTLRCSPISGHKSVSWYQQVLGQGPQFIFQYYEKEERGRGNFPDRFSARQFPNYSSELNVNALLLGDSALYLCASSLFDYNEQFFGPGTRLTVL.

The CDR3 region is CASSEQGKFGYF. CDR3 coding DNA: TGTGCCAGCAGTGAGCAGGGCAAATTTGGGTACTTC. The chain links TRBV2 to TRBJ2-4, with a tentative D call TRBD1 (5 bases). V gave up 3 bases and J gave up 15 bases, with 15 bases separating them. CDR1 is SNHLY, CDR2 FYNNEI, per germline. This CDR3 is built from 12 residues.